A selection of T cell receptor beta chains follows, all from one sample in a study of ipilimumab plus nivolumab after autologous stem cell transplantation. Here immunoSEQ multiplex PCR was the method, and the copy in TCRdb shows in-frame clones only, minus some. In the table there are around 84,000 clones, 83% of which are singletons. The sequenced sample was PBMCs, obtained in a trial of ipilimumab plus nivolumab as post-transplant consolidation. The receptors here all came from a male donor with diffuse large B-cell lymphoma. CDR3s include the opening cysteine and the closing phenylalanine or tryptophan. D genes are given only for firm matches. Size tells how often a clone was seen (once, few, many) or the class of an expanded clone, and some rows leave it out.

.	TRBV2	TRBJ1-1	.	CASRRRQLNTEAFF	TGTGCCAGCAGGAGGAGGCAGTTGAACACTGAAGCTTTCTTT
.	TRBV10-2	TRBJ1-6	.	CASTIGLGSPLHF	TGCGCCAGCACGATCGGCTTAGGGTCACCCCTCCACTTT
TRBD2	TRBV7-2	TRBJ2-1	.	CASSLAGLGVGYNEQFF	TGTGCCAGCAGCCTAGCGGGGCTCGGGGTGGGGTACAATGAGCAGTTCTTC
TRBD1	TRBV5-1	TRBJ1-1	once	CASSLQGSGTEAFF	TGCGCCAGCAGCTTACAGGGGTCAGGCACTGAAGCTTTCTTT
.	TRBV19	TRBJ2-7	.	CASSMGDGSTGQYF	TGTGCCAGTAGTATGGGGGACGGATCTACGGGGCAGTACTTC
TRBD2	TRBV5-1	TRBJ2-3	.	CASKISGVSTDTQYF	TGCGCCAGCAAGATTAGCGGGGTTAGCACAGATACGCAGTATTTT
.	TRBV10-3	TRBJ1-6	.	CAISESTGGGSPLHF	TGTGCCATCAGTGAGTCGACAGGAGGGGGTTCACCCCTCCACTTT
.	TRBV30	TRBJ1-5	once	CAWSAGGGRNQPQHF	TGTGCCTGGAGTGCCGGGGGGGGGAGGAATCAGCCCCAGCATTTT
.	TRBV6-4	TRBJ1-1	.	CASSDSSRGTEAFF	TGTGCCAGCAGTGACTCGAGTCGGGGCACTGAAGCTTTCTTT
TRBD1	TRBV18	TRBJ2-2	.	CASSPPTGSTNTGELFF	TGTGCCAGCTCACCACCGACAGGGTCTACGAACACCGGGGAGCTGTTTTTT
TRBD2	TRBV5-4	TRBJ2-3	.	CASSSKLAGETDTQYF	TGTGCCAGCAGCTCCAAACTAGCGGGGGAAACAGATACGCAGTATTTT
.	TRBV11-2	TRBJ2-7	few	CASSLGLIAYEQYF	TGTGCCAGCAGCTTAGGACTGATAGCCTACGAGCAGTACTTC
TRBD2	TRBV6-1	TRBJ2-1	.	CASSDNGLAGNEQFF	TGTGCCAGCAGTGATAATGGGCTAGCGGGGAATGAGCAGTTCTTC
TRBD1	TRBV4-1	TRBJ1-3	few	CASSQDRDRVASGNTIYF	TGCGCCAGCAGCCAGGACCGGGACAGGGTAGCTTCTGGAAACACCATATATTTT
TRBD2	TRBV9	TRBJ2-3	.	CASSASLAGRDTQYF	TGTGCCAGCAGCGCCTCTTTAGCGGGCAGAGATACGCAGTATTTT
.	TRBV20-1	TRBJ2-7	.	CSARDHDEQYF	TGCAGTGCTAGAGATCACGACGAGCAGTACTTC
.	TRBV5-4	TRBJ1-1	.	CASRPEGSEAFF	TGTGCCAGCAGACCCGAGGGGAGTGAAGCTTTCTTT
.	TRBV5-6	TRBJ2-5	.	CASSFGAIQETQYF	TGTGCCAGCAGCTTCGGGGCGATCCAAGAGACCCAGTACTTC
TRBD1	TRBV9	TRBJ2-2	few	CASSVNRDRGNTGELFF	TGTGCCAGCAGCGTGAACCGGGACAGGGGGAACACCGGGGAGCTGTTTTTT
.	TRBV15	TRBJ2-3	.	CATSSTQGISTDTQYF	TGTGCCACCAGCAGTACTCAGGGGATTAGCACAGATACGCAGTATTTT
.	TRBV5-6	TRBJ2-2	.	CASSYEVSGANTGELFF	TGTGCCAGCAGCTATGAAGTATCAGGGGCGAACACCGGGGAGCTGTTTTTT
.	TRBV5-1	TRBJ1-5	.	CASSLAGRNQPQHF	TGCGCCAGCAGCTTGGCCGGCAGAAATCAGCCCCAGCATTTT
.	TRBV27	TRBJ1-5	.	CASKPYGQPQHF	TGTGCCAGCAAACCTTATGGTCAGCCCCAGCATTTT
.	TRBV29-1	TRBJ1-2	few	CSVGDGNYGYTF	TGCAGCGTTGGAGACGGTAACTATGGCTACACCTTC
TRBD2	TRBV27	TRBJ2-1	.	CASRGFSGTEQFF	TGTGCCAGCAGGGGCTTTAGCGGGACTGAGCAGTTCTTC
.	TRBV5-6	TRBJ2-1	.	CASSFLAGNSYNEQFF	TGTGCCAGCAGCTTTTTGGCAGGGAATTCCTACAATGAGCAGTTCTTC
.	TRBV18	TRBJ2-5	few	CASSPRRSEQETQYF	TGTGCCAGCTCACCCCGTCGGTCAGAGCAAGAGACCCAGTACTTC
TRBD2	TRBV13	TRBJ2-3	.	CASSLGDLAGGRTDTQYF	TGTGCCAGCAGCTTAGGTGATCTAGCGGGGGGGCGCACAGATACGCAGTATTTT
.	TRBV6-5	TRBJ1-2	once	CASNPGSGYGYTF	TGTGCCAGCAACCCAGGGTCTGGCTATGGCTACACCTTC
TRBD2	TRBV9	TRBJ2-2	.	CASSAGLAANTGELFF	TGTGCCAGCAGCGCGGGACTAGCGGCGAACACCGGGGAGCTGTTTTTT
.	TRBV30	TRBJ2-1	.	CALEGGRNEQFF	TGTGCCCTTGAGGGGGGCCGGAATGAGCAGTTCTTC
.	TRBV4-1	TRBJ2-5	.	CASSHKPRETQYF	TGCGCCAGCAGCCATAAACCCCGGGAGACCCAGTACTTC
.	TRBV7-3	TRBJ2-7	few	CASSLGAGREQYF	TGTGCCAGCAGCTTAGGGGCAGGGCGCGAGCAGTACTTC
.	TRBV19	TRBJ1-4	.	CASSTILPTDANEKLFF	TGTGCCAGTAGTACCATTTTGCCGACAGACGCTAATGAAAAACTGTTTTTT
.	TRBV10-3	TRBJ1-4	.	CAISPGGEGEKLFF	TGTGCCATCAGTCCGGGCGGGGAGGGTGAAAAACTGTTTTTT
.	TRBV5-8	TRBJ1-1	.	CASSLGAVNTEAFF	TGTGCCAGCAGTCTCGGGGCGGTGAACACTGAAGCTTTCTTT
.	TRBV6-6	TRBJ1-3	.	CASSPRQSSGNTIYF	TGTGCCAGCAGTCCCAGACAGTCCTCTGGAAACACCATATATTTT
.	TRBV2	TRBJ2-7	.	CASSEDGEVTYEQYF	TGTGCCAGCAGTGAAGACGGGGAGGTAACCTACGAGCAGTACTTC
.	TRBV2	TRBJ2-3	.	CASSLADLGTDTQYF	TGTGCCAGCAGTCTTGCGGACCTCGGCACAGATACGCAGTATTTT
.	TRBV6-6	TRBJ1-4	.	CASGTVTNEKLFF	TGTGCCAGCGGTACAGTTACTAATGAAAAACTGTTTTTT
.	TRBV9	TRBJ2-1	.	CASSAQRGNEQFF	TGTGCCAGCAGCGCCCAGAGGGGGAATGAGCAGTTCTTC
.	TRBV29-1	TRBJ2-7	.	CSVTSESREQYF	TGCAGCGTTACAAGTGAGTCGCGGGAGCAGTACTTC
TRBD1	TRBV5-1	TRBJ2-3	.	CASSPFSGQDTDTQYF	TGCGCCAGCAGCCCCTTCTCAGGACAGGACACAGATACGCAGTATTTT
.	TRBV4-1	TRBJ1-5	many	CASSQGGRGRAGQPQHF	TGCGCCAGCAGCCAAGGGGGTCGGGGACGGGCTGGTCAGCCCCAGCATTTT
.	TRBV27	TRBJ2-3	.	CASSLTGIASTDTQYF	TGTGCCAGCAGTTTAACGGGGATCGCTAGCACAGATACGCAGTATTTT